The 27 T cell receptor beta chains presented below share a single source sample, sequenced in a study of early T cells in non-severe SARS-CoV-2 infection (dated by TCRdb to the early 2020s). Library preparation was by 5' RACE. Sequencing instrument: NextSeq 500. TCRdb passed the public sequencing reads through fastp at Q25 and MiXCR, retaining productive beta sequences. When rows share a CDR3 protein, they turn into one entry using the most common DNA and genes. Within this sample are around 64,000 distinct CDR3 sequences, with 9.5% to 12% of them counted one time only. The ten biggest clones cover 4.5% to 7% of the sample. The sample was whole blood, taken at baseline. All receptors come from an adult who was a healthcare worker with PCR-confirmed SARS-CoV-2 infection or an uninfected control (not recorded which).

This clonotype showed up many times. V gene TRBV7-8 combines with J gene TRBJ2-5; no firm D call. The CDR3 loop spans 15 amino acids. CDR1 is SGHVS and CDR2 is FQNEAQ in the germline V gene. With 2 bases removed from V and 5 bases from J, the gap between germline ends came to 15 bases. CDR3 sequence: CASSLLPSLKETQYF. DNA for the CDR3: TGTGCCAGCAGCTTACTTCCGTCACTTAAGGAGACCCAGTACTTC.

This chain uses TRBV4-3 with TRBJ2-2, with D perhaps matching TRBD1 (5 bases). CDR1 and CDR2 (germline): LGHNA, YSLEER. There are 13 residues in the CDR3. V was pared by 2 bases and J by 5 bases, with 6 bases between. The CDR3 protein is CASSQQGTGELFF. As DNA, the CDR3 is TGCGCCAGCAGCCAACAGGGAACCGGGGAGCTGTTTTTT.

The sample holds a few counts of this clonotype. V and J are TRBV7-9 and TRBJ2-1; tentative D call: TRBD2 (6 bases). V was trimmed by 5 bases and J by 10 bases, leaving 24 bases between them. The CDR3 spans 16 residues. Germline loops: CDR1 SEHNR, CDR2 FQNEAQ (reference sequence). CDR3 sequence reads: CASSGEGRDSRREQFF. The CDR3 DNA reads as TGTGCCAGCAGCGGTGAGGGCCGGGACTCCCGGCGAGAGCAGTTCTTC.

V gene TRBV3-1 combines with J gene TRBJ2-7, with 11 bases fitting TRBD1. The ends lost 4 bases at V and 3 bases at J; junction bases unmatched: 5. Germline CDR1 LGHDT, CDR2 YNNKEL (reference sequence). CDR3 size: 15 residues. The chain's CDR3 is CASSLTGTGGYEQYF. The DNA of the CDR3 is TGTGCCAGCAGCCTAACCGGGACAGGGGGCTACGAGCAGTACTTC.

This clonotype was seen a handful of times. This chain connects TRBV6-6 to TRBJ1-4, with a possible D match to TRBD1 (6 bases). The germline CDR1 and CDR2 sequences are MNHNY and SVGAGI (reference sequence). The CDR3 covers 14 residues. Deletions cut 5 bases from V and 17 bases from J, with 24 bases between. The CDR3 here is CASSPLGRDTGCFF. CDR3 DNA: TGTGCCAGCAGTCCCCTGGGTCGGGACACAGGATGTTTTTTT.

This clonotype showed up just a few times. The chain couples TRBV6-6 to TRBJ2-7, with 9 bases that match TRBD2. The CDR3 contains 14 residues. With 8 bases clipped from V and 3 bases from J, the junction kept 8 bases outside the gene matches. Per germline, CDR1 MNHNY and CDR2 SVGAGI (reference sequence). This chain's CDR3 is CASGPSSGNYEQYF. In nucleotides, the CDR3 is TGTGCCAGCGGACCCTCTAGCGGGAACTACGAGCAGTACTTC.

The sample holds many counts of this clonotype. The rearrangement uses TRBV2 and TRBJ2-2; 7 positions match TRBD2. Germline values: CDR1 SNHLY, CDR2 FYNNEI. The CDR3 extends over 15 amino acids. J gave up 6 bases and V 7 bases, and 11 bases lay outside the gene matches. The CDR3 sequence is CASTPVVAGSGELFF. The DNA of the CDR3 is TGTGCCAGCACCCCCGTGGTAGCGGGTTCCGGGGAGCTGTTTTTT.

This rearrangement joins TRBV29-1 to TRBJ2-6; 7 bases map to TRBD1. CDR1 is SQVTM and CDR2 is ANQGSEA in the germline V gene. V lost 7 bases and J lost 4; bases outside the gene matches: 4. This CDR3 comprises 13 residues. The CDR3: CSAGTDGANVLTF. CDR3 DNA sequence: TGCAGCGCAGGGACAGACGGGGCCAACGTCCTGACTTTC.

The chain is built from TRBV20-1 and TRBJ2-3, with D tentatively TRBD1 or TRBD2 (5 bases each). The CDR3 length is 14 residues. Germline CDR1 is DFQATT and CDR2 is SNEGSKA (reference sequence). The V end was cut by 5 bases, the J end by 1 base, with 13 bases between. CDR3 protein: CSAPEGRGTDTQYF. CDR3 DNA: TGCAGTGCTCCAGAGGGCAGGGGCACAGATACGCAGTATTTT.

This clonotype came up many times. The chain combines TRBV11-2 with TRBJ2-1, with 9 nucleotides matching TRBD1. The CDR3 is made up of 16 amino acids. V was clipped by 6 bases and J by 3 bases; unmatched bases: 9. Looked up from germline, CDR1 is SGHAT and CDR2 is FQNNGV. CDR3 sequence: CASSSLRGQGYNEQFF. CDR3 DNA sequence: TGTGCCAGCAGTTCCCTCCGGGGACAGGGCTACAATGAGCAGTTCTTC.

V is TRBV4-3 and J is TRBJ2-5; 7 nucleotides match TRBD2. CDR3 length: 16 amino acids. With V trimmed by 0 bases and J by 5 bases, 9 bases remained unmatched. The germline V gene encodes CDR1 LGHNA and CDR2 YSLEER. The DNA of the CDR3 is TGCGCCAGCAGCCAAGATGGGAGTGGCGGGAGCGAGACCCAGTACTTC. Translation: CASSQDGSGGSETQYF.

The chain recombines TRBV15 with TRBJ2-5; D is unresolved. This CDR3 has 14 residues. V gave up 0 bases and J gave up 3 bases, with 8 bases separating them. Per the germline V gene, CDR1 is LNHNV and CDR2 is YYDKDF (reference sequence). The CDR3 spells CATSRDVQKETQYF. The CDR3 DNA reads as TGTGCCACCAGCAGAGATGTACAGAAAGAGACCCAGTACTTC. The full variable domain, completed using reference TRBV15 and TRBJ2-5, is DAMVIQNPRYQVTQFGKPVTLSCSQTLNHNVMYWYQQKSSQAPKLLFHYYDKDFNNEADTPDNFQSRRPNTSFCFLDIRSPGLGDTAMYLCATSRDVQKETQYFGPGTRLLVL.

This clonotype has just a few counts. The V call is TRBV7-2, the J call TRBJ1-2; D unclear. The CDR3 has 16 residues. The ends were cut back, 1 base at V and 6 bases at J, with 18 bases in the middle. CDR1 is SGHTA, CDR2 FQGNSA, per germline. CDR3 sequence: CASSLVTEYFPNGYTF. CDR3 bases: TGTGCCAGCAGCTTAGTTACAGAATACTTTCCCAATGGCTACACCTTC.

This chain connects TRBV2 to TRBJ2-7; D gene ambiguous. CDR1 is SNHLY, CDR2 FYNNEI, per germline. The CDR3 totals 15 residues. With 0 bases removed from V and 0 bases from J, the gap between germline ends came to 9 bases. CDR3 sequence (DNA): TGTGCCAGCAGTGAAGCCATGCGTAGCTCCTACGAGCAGTACTTC. Its translation: CASSEAMRSSYEQYF.

V usage is TRBV7-9 and J usage is TRBJ2-7, with TRBD2 matching over 7 bases. Germline V gene data show CDR1 as SEHNR and CDR2 as FQNEAQ (reference sequence). Trimming took 5 bases from V and 2 from J; bases not matched to a gene: 6. The CDR3 is made up of 14 amino acids. The CDR3 DNA reads TGTGCCAGCAGCCCCATCGGGAGGACCTACGAGCAGTACTTC. The encoded protein is CASSPIGRTYEQYF. Using reference TRBV7-9 and TRBJ2-7 for the parts outside the CDR3, the full variable domain is DTGVSQNPRHKITKRGQNVTFRCDPISEHNRLYWYRQTLGQGPEFLTYFQNEAQLEKSRLLSDRFSAERPKGSFSTLEIQRTEQGDSAMYLCASSPIGRTYEQYFGPGTRLTVT.

This clonotype has more than one count but fewer than ten. V gene TRBV11-2 combines with J gene TRBJ2-7; D might be TRBD1 (7 bases). V was cut by 5 bases and J by 5 bases, with 25 bases left in between. CDR1 SGHAT and CDR2 FQNNGV come from the germline V gene. This CDR3 is built from 17 residues. The chain's CDR3 is CASSPWDRRGRGNEQYF. CDR3 DNA sequence: TGTGCCAGCAGCCCATGGGACCGGAGGGGGCGCGGCAACGAGCAGTACTTC.

This clonotype was detected many times. V usage is TRBV20-1 and J usage is TRBJ2-5; 7 bases fit TRBD1. J lost 5 bases, V lost 0 bases, and 6 bases had no gene match. Germline CDR1 is DFQATT and CDR2 is SNEGSKA (reference sequence). The CDR3 spans 14 residues. The CDR3 nucleotides are TGCAGTGCTAGAGATCGGAAGGGGGCGGAGACCCAGTACTTC. Encoded protein: CSARDRKGAETQYF.

This clonotype occurred many times. The chain has TRBV5-1 and TRBJ1-2; 7 bases are shared with TRBD1. Trimming took 4 bases from V and 4 from J; bases not matched to a gene: 4. Germline values: CDR1 SGHRS, CDR2 YFSETQ. The CDR3 length is 13 residues. In nucleotides, the CDR3 is TGCGCCAGCAGCGGGGACAGCGGCTATGGCTACACCTTC. Translating gives CASSGDSGYGYTF.

This chain uses TRBV10-3 with TRBJ2-2, with TRBD1 matching over 7 bases. V gave up 4 bases and J gave up 6 bases; unmatched junction bases: 14. The CDR3 covers 17 residues. Germline V CDR1 and CDR2: ENHRY, SYGVKD. DNA of the CDR3: TGTGCCATCAGTGGCCCGACGGACAGGATTTCACCCGGGGAGCTGTTTTTT. This encodes CAISGPTDRISPGELFF.

The J gene is TRBJ2-7, the V gene TRBV11-2; the D gene is possibly TRBD1 (6 bases). There are 15 residues in the CDR3. V lost 4 bases to trimming and J lost 1 base, with 14 bases between them. CDR1 and CDR2 from the germline V gene are SGHAT and FQNNGV. The CDR3 loop is CASSSRGPVSYEQYF. The CDR3 DNA reads as TGTGCCAGCAGCTCCAGGGGACCCGTTTCCTACGAGCAGTACTTC.

This clonotype has more than one count but fewer than ten. The chain links TRBV18 to TRBJ1-3; no definite D call. The CDR3 totals 14 residues. Germline CDR1 KGHSH, CDR2 LQKENI. Trimming removed 0 bases at V and 0 bases at J, with 3 bases between. The CDR3 DNA is TGTGCCAGCTCACCACCGGGCTCTGGAAACACCATATATTTT. This translates into CASSPPGSGNTIYF.

This clonotype was observed once. A much larger clone differs from this one at a single base, so this may be a read error. The CDR3 does not close with the conserved phenylalanine or tryptophan, likely indicating a read error. This chain joins TRBV24-1 and TRBJ2-1; D ambiguous. Germline CDR1 reads KGHDR; CDR2 reads SFDVKD. The CDR3 length is 14 residues. The ends were cut back, 3 bases at V and 4 bases at J, with 9 bases in the middle. CDR3 sequence: CATSDPLEYNEQFL. The CDR3 nucleotides read TGTGCCACCAGTGATCCCCTAGAATACAATGAGCAGTTCCTC.

In its sample, this clonotype was seen a few times. The rearrangement joins TRBV15 to TRBJ1-1, with TRBD1 identical over 9 bases. The CDR3 extends over 13 amino acids. V was pared by 3 bases and J by 10 bases, with 6 bases of the junction left unmatched. CDR1 and CDR2 (germline): LNHNV, YYDKDF (reference sequence). CDR3 in DNA: TGTGCCACCAGCAGCTCGGACAGGGGTACAGCTTTCTTT. Encoded protein: CATSSSDRGTAFF.

Ten or more counts support this clonotype. This chain links TRBV6-4 with TRBJ1-5; D remains unclear. There are 13 residues in the CDR3. The germline V gene encodes CDR1 MRHNA and CDR2 SNTAGT. Trimming cost V 4 bases and J 4 bases, with 8 bases left between them. The CDR3 DNA follows: TGTGCCAGCAGTGTCTCAGCAAATCAGCCCCAGCATTTT. As protein: CASSVSANQPQHF.

This clonotype came up a few times. The chain couples TRBV7-2 to TRBJ1-5, with 9 bases aligning to TRBD1. CDR3 length: 15 residues. Germline V gives CDR1 SGHTA, CDR2 FQGNSA. The junction had 7 bases not matched to a gene; V was cut back by 3 bases and J by 7 bases. The CDR3 here is CASSFQTGGYQPQHF. The CDR3 DNA reads as TGTGCCAGCAGCTTCCAGACAGGGGGTTACCAGCCCCAGCATTTT.

This clonotype has more than one count but fewer than ten. The V and J genes are TRBV2 and TRBJ2-1; the match to TRBD2 covers 9 bases. The V gene end was trimmed by 8 bases and the J gene end by 9 bases; junction bases not matched to a gene: 5. The CDR3 totals 12 residues. Germline CDR1 is SNHLY and CDR2 is FYNNEI. The CDR3 protein is CASGGLAIEQFF. DNA for the CDR3: TGTGCCAGCGGGGGACTAGCCATTGAGCAGTTCTTC.

This clonotype was seen a few times. This sequence joins TRBV6-1 and TRBJ1-1; no definite D call. CDR1 MNHNS and CDR2 SASEGT come from the germline V gene. Deletions cut 5 bases from V and 5 bases from J, with 12 bases between. This CDR3 is built from 13 residues. The CDR3 protein is CASSRPLGTEAFF. The CDR3 DNA reads TGTGCCAGCAGTCGCCCACTAGGGACTGAAGCTTTCTTT.